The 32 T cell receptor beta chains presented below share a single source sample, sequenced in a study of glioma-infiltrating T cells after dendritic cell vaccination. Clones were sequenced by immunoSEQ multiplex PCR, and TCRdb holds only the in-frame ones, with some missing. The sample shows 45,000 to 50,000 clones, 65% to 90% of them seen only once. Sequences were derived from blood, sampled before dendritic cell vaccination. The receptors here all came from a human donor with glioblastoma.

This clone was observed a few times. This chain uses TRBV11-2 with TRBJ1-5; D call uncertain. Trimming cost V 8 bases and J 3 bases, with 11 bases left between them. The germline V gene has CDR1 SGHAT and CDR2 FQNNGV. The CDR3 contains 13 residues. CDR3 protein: CASSRGYNQPQHF. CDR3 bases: TGTGCCAGCTCCCGGGGTTACAATCAGCCCCAGCATTTT.

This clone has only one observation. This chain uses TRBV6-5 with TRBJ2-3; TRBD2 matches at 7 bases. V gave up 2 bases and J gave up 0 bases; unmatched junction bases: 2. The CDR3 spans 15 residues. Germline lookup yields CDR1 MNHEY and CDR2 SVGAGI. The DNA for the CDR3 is TGTGCCAGCAGTTACGGGGAGGGGAGCACAGATACGCAGTATTTT. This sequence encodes CASSYGEGSTDTQYF.

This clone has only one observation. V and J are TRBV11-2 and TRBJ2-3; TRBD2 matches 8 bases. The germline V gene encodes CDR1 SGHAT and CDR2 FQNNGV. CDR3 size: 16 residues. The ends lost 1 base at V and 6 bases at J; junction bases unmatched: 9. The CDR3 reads CASSLAMAGGLDTQYF. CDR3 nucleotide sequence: TGTGCCAGCAGCTTAGCCATGGCGGGAGGCCTGGATACGCAGTATTTT. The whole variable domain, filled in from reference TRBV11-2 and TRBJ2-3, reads EAGVAQSPRYKIIEKRQSVAFWCNPISGHATLYWYQQILGQGPKLLIQFQNNGVVDDSQLPKDRFSAERLKGVDSTLKIQPAKLEDSAVYLCASSLAMAGGLDTQYFGPGTRLTVL.

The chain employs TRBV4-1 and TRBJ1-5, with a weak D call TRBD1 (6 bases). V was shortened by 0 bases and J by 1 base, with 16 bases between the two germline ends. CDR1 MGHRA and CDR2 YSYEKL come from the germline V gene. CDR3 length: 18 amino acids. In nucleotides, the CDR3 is TGCGCCAGCAGCCAAGATAGGGGGGGTGGGTCAAGCAATCAGCCCCAGCATTTT. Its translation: CASSQDRGGGSSNQPQHF.

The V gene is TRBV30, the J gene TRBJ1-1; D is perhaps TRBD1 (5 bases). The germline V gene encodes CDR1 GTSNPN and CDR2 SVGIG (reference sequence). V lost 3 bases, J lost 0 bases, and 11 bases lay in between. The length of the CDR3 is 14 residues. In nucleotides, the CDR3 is TGTGCCTGGAGAACTTGGACAATGAACACTGAAGCTTTCTTT. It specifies CAWRTWTMNTEAFF.

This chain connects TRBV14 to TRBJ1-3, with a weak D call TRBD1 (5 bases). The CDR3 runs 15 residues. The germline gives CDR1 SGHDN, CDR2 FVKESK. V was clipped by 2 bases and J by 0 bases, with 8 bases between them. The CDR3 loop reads CASSQQGNSGNTIYF. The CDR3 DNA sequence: TGTGCCAGCAGCCAACAGGGTAACTCTGGAAACACCATATATTTT.

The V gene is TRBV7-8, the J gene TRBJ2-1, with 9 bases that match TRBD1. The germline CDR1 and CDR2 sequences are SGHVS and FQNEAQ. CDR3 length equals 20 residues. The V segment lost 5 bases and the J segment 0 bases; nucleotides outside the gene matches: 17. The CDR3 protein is CASSLILASAGQGSYNEQFF. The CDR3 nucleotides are TGTGCCAGCAGCCTGATACTAGCCAGCGCGGGACAGGGCTCCTACAATGAGCAGTTCTTC.

CDR3: CASSGRLPGGYTF. CDR3 DNA sequence: TGTGCCAGCAGCGGCCGCCTGCCGGGGGGCTACACCTTC. The chain is built from TRBV9 and TRBJ1-2; D gene unclear. Per the germline V gene, CDR1 is SGDLS and CDR2 is YYNGEE. The CDR3 totals 13 residues. The V end lost 3 bases, the J end lost 8 bases, and 14 bases lay between the germline ends.

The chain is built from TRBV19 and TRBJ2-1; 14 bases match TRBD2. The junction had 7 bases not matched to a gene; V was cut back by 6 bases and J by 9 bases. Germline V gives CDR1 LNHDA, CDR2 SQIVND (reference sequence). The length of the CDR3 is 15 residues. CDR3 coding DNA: TGTGCCAGTAGCCGGGGACTAGCGGGGGTACGTGAGCAGTTCTTC. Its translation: CASSRGLAGVREQFF.

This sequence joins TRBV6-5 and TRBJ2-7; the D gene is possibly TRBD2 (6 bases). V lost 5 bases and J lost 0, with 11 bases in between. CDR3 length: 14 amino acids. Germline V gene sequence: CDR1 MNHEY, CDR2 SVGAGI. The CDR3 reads CASSDGGLSYEQYF. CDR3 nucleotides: TGTGCCAGCAGTGACGGGGGACTCTCCTACGAGCAGTACTTC.

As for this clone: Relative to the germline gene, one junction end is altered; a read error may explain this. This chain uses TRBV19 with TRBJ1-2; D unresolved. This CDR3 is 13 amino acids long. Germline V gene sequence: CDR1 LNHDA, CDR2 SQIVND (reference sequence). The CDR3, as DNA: TGTGCCAGTAGTAACTCTAGGTGGCCGGAGCTTGCCTTC. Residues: CASSNSRWPELAF.

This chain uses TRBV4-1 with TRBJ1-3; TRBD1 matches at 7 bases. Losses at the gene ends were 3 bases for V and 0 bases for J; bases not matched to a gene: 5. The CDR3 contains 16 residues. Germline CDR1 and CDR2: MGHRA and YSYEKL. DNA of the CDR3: TGCGCCAGCAGCCAGGACAGGTTCATCTCTGGAAACACCATATATTTT. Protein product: CASSQDRFISGNTIYF.

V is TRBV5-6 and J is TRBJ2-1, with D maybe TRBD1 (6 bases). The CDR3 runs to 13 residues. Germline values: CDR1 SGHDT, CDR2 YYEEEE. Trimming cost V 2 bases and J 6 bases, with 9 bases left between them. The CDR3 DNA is TGTGCCAGCAGCTTAACAGGGCGCAATGAGCAGTTCTTC. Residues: CASSLTGRNEQFF.

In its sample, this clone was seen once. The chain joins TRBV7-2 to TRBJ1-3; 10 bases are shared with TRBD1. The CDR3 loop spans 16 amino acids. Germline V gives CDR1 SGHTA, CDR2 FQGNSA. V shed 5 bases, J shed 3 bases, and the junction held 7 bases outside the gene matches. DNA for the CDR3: TGTGCCAGCAGCCCGACAGGGGGCAGAAGTGGAAACACCATATATTTT. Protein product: CASSPTGGRSGNTIYF.

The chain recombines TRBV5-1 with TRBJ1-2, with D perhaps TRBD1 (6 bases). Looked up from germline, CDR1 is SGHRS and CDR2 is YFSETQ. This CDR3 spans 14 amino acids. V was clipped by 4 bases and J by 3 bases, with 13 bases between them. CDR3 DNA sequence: TGCGCCAGCAGCCCAGGACAGACTTACTATGGCTACACCTTC. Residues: CASSPGQTYYGYTF. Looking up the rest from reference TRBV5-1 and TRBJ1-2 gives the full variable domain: KAGVTQTPRYLIKTRGQQVTLSCSPISGHRSVSWYQQTPGQGLQFLFEYFSETQRNKGNFPGRFSGRQFSNSRSEMNVSTLELGDSALYLCASSPGQTYYGYTFGSGTRLTVV.

CDR3 in amino acids: CATSSTGGDYGYTF. The CDR3 bases are TGTGCCACCAGCAGCACAGGGGGGGACTATGGCTACACCTTC. V and J are TRBV15 and TRBJ1-2; 8 nucleotides match TRBD1. The CDR3 runs to 14 residues. The V and J ends lost 3 bases and 3 bases, in that order; junction bases with no gene match: 3. Looked up from germline, CDR1 is LNHNV and CDR2 is YYDKDF (reference sequence).

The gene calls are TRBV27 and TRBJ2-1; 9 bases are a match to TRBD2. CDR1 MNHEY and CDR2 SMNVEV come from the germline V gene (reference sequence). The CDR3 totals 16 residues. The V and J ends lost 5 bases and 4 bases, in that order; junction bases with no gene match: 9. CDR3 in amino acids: CASSPASGVRYNEQFF. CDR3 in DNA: TGTGCCAGCAGTCCCGCTAGCGGGGTAAGGTACAATGAGCAGTTCTTC.

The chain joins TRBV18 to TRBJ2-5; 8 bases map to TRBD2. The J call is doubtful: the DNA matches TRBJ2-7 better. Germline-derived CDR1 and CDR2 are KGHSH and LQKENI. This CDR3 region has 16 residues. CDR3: CASSPGTSAHSYEQYF. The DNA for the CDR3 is TGTGCCAGCTCACCAGGGACTAGTGCCCACTCCTACGAGCAGTACTTC.

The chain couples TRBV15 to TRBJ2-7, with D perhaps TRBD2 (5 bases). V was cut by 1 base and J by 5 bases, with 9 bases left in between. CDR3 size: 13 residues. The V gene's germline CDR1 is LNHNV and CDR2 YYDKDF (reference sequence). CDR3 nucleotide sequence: TGTGCCACCAGCAGAGCTAGCTACGACGAGCAGTACTTC. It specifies CATSRASYDEQYF. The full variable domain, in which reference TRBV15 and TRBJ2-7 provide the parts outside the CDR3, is DAMVIQNPRYQVTQFGKPVTLSCSQTLNHNVMYWYQQKSSQAPKLLFHYYDKDFNNEADTPDNFQSRRPNTSFCFLDIRSPGLGDTAMYLCATSRASYDEQYFGPGTRLTVT.

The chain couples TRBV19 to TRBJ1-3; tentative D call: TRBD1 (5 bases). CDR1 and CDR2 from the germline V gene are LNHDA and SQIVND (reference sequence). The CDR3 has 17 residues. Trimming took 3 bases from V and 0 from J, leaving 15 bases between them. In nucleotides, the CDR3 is TGTGCCAGTAGTATGTTAAGGACGGGGGGCTCTGGAAACACCATATATTTT. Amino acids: CASSMLRTGGSGNTIYF.

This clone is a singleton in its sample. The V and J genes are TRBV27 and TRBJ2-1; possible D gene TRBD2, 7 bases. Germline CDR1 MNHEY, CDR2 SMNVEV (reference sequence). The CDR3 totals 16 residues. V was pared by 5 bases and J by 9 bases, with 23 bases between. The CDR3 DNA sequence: TGTGCCAGCAGTCCCTTAGGGGGGGGCTTTTTTGGTGAGCAGTTCTTC. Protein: CASSPLGGGFFGEQFF.

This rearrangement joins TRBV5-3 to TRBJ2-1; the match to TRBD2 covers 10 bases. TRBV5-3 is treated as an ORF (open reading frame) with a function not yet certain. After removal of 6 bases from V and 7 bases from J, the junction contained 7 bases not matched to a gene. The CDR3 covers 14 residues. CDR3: CARNLSSGSNEQFF. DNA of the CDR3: TGTGCCAGAAACCTGTCTAGCGGGAGTAATGAGCAGTTCTTC.

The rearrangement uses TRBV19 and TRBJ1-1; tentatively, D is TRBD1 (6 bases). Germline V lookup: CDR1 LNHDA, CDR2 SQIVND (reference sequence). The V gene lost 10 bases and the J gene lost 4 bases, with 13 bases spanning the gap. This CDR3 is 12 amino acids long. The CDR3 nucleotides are TGTGCCACTAAGACAGGACTCACTGAAGCTTTCTTT. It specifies CATKTGLTEAFF. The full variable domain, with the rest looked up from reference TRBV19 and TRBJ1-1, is DGGITQSPKYLFRKEGQNVTLSCEQNLNHDAMYWYRQDPGQGLRLIYYSQIVNDFQKGDIAEGYSVSREKKESFPLTVTSAQKNPTAFYLCATKTGLTEAFFGQGTRLTVV.

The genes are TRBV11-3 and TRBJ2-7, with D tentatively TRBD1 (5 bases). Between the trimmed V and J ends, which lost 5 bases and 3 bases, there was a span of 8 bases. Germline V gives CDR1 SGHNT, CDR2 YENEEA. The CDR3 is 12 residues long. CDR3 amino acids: CASSLTGYEQYF. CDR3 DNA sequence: TGTGCCAGCAGCCTAACAGGCTACGAGCAGTACTTC.

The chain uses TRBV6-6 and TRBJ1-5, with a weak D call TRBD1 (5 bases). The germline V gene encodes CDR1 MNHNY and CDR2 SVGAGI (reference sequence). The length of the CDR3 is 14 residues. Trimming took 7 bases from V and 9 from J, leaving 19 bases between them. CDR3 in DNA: TGTGCCAGCACACGGGGGGGAGGTTTTTCGCCCCAGCATTTT. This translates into CASTRGGGFSPQHF.

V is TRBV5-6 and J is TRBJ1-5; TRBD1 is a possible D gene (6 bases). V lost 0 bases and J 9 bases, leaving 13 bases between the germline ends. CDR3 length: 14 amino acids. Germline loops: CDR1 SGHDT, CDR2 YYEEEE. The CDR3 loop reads CASSLGGQPGPQHF. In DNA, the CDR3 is TGTGCCAGCAGCTTGGGAGGACAGCCCGGGCCCCAGCATTTT.

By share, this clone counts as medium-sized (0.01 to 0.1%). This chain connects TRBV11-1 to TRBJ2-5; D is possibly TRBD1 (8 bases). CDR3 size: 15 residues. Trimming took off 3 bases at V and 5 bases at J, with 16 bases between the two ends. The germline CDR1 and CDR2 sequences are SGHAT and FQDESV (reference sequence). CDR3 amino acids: CASSFATGEGETQYF. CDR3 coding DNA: TGTGCCAGCAGCTTCGCGACAGGGGAGGGTGAGACCCAGTACTTC.

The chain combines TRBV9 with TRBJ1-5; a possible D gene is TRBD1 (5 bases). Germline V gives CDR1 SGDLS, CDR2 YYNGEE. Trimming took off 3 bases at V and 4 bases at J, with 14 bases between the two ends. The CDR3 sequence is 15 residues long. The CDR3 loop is CASSAGGGKNQPQHF. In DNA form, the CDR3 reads TGTGCCAGCAGCGCGGGGGGGGGTAAGAATCAGCCCCAGCATTTT.

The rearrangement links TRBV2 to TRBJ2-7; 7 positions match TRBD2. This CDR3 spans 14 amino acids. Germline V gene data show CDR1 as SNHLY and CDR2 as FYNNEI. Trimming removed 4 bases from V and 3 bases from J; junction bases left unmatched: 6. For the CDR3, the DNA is TGTGCCAGCAGTGGGGCTAGCGGAAACTACGAGCAGTACTTC. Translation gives CASSGASGNYEQYF. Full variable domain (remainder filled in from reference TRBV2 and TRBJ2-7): EPEVTQTPSHQVTQMGQEVILRCVPISNHLYFYWYRQILGQKVEFLVSFYNNEISEKSEIFDDQFSVERPDGSNFTLKIRSTKLEDSAMYFCASSGASGNYEQYFGPGTRLTVT.

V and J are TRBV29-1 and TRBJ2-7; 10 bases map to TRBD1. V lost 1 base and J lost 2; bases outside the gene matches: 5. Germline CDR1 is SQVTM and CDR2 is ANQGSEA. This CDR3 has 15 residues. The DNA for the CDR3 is TGCAGCGTTGAAGTTCCCGGGACAGGGGCCTACGAGCAGTACTTC. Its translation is CSVEVPGTGAYEQYF.

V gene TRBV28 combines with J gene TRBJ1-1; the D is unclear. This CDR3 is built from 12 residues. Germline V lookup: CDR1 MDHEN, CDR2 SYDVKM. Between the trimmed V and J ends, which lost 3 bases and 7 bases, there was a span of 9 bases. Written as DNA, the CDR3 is TGTGCCAGCAGTTTCTCTTACAGTGAAGCTTTCTTT. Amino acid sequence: CASSFSYSEAFF.

The CDR3 DNA is TGTGCCAGCTCACCACCGTCTAGCGGAACCTACGAGCAGTACTTC. Translated, it gives CASSPPSSGTYEQYF. The chain has TRBV18 and TRBJ2-7; 7 bases line up with TRBD2. Germline V gene data show CDR1 as KGHSH and CDR2 as LQKENI. The CDR3 has 15 amino acids. With V trimmed by 0 bases and J by 2 bases, 4 bases remained unmatched.